This T cell receptor (beta chain) originates from a study of blood T cell repertoires in COVID-19. Study-wide context: The cDNA or gDNA used as material had been derived from T cells, B-cell-depleted T cells, or PBMCs.

Original processing methods: It was from reference gene primer amplification that nucleated cell counts were estimated. Method: immunoSEQ multiplex PCR; TCRdb's copy keeps in-frame clones and lacks some. D and trimming come from the DNA, and the V and J calls and clone size come from that table. Altogether a few hundred thousand clones are present, less than 90% being singletons, with the ten largest covering 4.6%. The CDR3 has 13 amino acids. The germline V gene encodes CDR1 MDHEN and CDR2 SYDVKM. The V end lost 2 bases, the J end lost 0 bases, and 4 bases lay between the germline ends. The clonotype originates from a man in his 60s who had recovered from COVID-19. The sequenced material came from peripheral blood. The V call is TRBV28, the J call TRBJ1-2, with D unresolved. The CDR3 bases are TGTGCCAGCAGTTTAAGAGCTAACTATGGCTACACCTTC. Its translation is CASSLRANYGYTF.